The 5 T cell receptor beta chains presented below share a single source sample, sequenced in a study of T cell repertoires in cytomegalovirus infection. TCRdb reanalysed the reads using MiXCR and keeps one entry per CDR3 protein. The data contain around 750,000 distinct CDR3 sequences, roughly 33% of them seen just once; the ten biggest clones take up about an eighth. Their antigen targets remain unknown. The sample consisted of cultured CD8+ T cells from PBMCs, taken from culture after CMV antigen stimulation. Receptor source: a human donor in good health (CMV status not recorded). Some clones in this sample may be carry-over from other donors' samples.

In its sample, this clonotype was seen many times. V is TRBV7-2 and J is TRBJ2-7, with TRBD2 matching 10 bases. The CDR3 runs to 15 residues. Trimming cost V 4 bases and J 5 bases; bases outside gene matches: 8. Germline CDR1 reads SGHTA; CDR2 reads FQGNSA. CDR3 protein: CASSYLSGGGNEQYF. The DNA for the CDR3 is TGTGCCAGCAGCTACCTCAGCGGGGGGGGAAACGAGCAGTACTTC.

The CDR3 bases are TGTGCCAGCAGCTTAGAACAGAGAGAGACCCAGTACTTC. This codes for CASSLEQRETQYF. The chain combines TRBV7-6 with TRBJ2-5, with D unresolved. Trimming removed 1 base at V and 4 bases at J, with 7 bases between. Germline CDR1 reads SGHVS; CDR2 reads FNYEAQ. The CDR3 spans 13 residues.

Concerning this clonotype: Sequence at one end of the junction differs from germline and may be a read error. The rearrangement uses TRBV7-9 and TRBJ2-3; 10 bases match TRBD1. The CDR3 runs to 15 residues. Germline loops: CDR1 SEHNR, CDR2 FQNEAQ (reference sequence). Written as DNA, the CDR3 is TGTGCCAGCGGCTTTAGAGGACAGGGGGCAGATACGCAGTATTTT. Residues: CASGFRGQGADTQYF.

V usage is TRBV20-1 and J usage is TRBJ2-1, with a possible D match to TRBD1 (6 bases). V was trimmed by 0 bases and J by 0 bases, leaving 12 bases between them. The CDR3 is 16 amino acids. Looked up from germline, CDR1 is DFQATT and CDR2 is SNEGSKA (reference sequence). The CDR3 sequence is CSARDIQGSSYNEQFF. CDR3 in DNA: TGCAGTGCTAGAGATATCCAGGGGAGCTCCTACAATGAGCAGTTCTTC.

The CDR3 loop is CASFGPKARSDGYLGYTF. CDR3 bases: TGTGCCAGCTTTGGCCCCAAGGCTCGCTCCGACGGATATTTGGGCTACACCTTC. The chain carries TRBV6-8 and TRBJ1-2; D is unclear. The ends were cut back, 8 bases at V and 8 bases at J, with 33 bases in the middle. Germline V gene sequence: CDR1 MNHGY, CDR2 SAAAGT. CDR3 size: 18 residues.